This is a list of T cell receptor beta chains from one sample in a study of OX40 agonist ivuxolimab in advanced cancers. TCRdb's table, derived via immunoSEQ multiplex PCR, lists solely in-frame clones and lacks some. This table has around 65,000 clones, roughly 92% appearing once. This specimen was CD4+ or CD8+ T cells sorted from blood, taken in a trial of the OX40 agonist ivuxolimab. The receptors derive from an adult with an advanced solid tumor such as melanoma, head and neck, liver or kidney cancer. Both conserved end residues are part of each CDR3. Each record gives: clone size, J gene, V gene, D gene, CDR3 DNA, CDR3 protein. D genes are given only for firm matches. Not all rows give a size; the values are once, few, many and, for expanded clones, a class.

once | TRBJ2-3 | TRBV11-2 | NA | TGTGCCAGCAGCTTAGGGGGGGACTTTTCAGATACGCAGTATTTT | CASSLGGDFSDTQYF
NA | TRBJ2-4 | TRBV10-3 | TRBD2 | TGTGCCAGCGGACTAGCGGGGGACAAAAACATTCAGTACTTC | CASGLAGDKNIQYF
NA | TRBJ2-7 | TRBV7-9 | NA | TGTGCCAGCAGCCCACCACAGGGCTGGGGCTACGAGCAGTACTTC | CASSPPQGWGYEQYF
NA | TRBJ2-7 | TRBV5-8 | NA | TGTGCCAGCAGCTTGCAGGACTCCTACGAGCAGTACTTC | CASSLQDSYEQYF
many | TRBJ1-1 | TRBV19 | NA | TGTGCCAGTAGGGGGGACGTGAACACTGAAGCTTTCTTT | CASRGDVNTEAFF
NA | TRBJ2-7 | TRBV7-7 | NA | TGTGCTAGCAGCTCCAACCCTGCGGGAAAGCAGTACTTC | CASSSNPAGKQYF
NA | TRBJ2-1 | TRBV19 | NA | TGTGCCAGTAGTAAGGGGGGTTCCTACAATGAGCAGTTCTTC | CASSKGGSYNEQFF
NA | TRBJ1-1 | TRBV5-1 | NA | TGCGCCAGCGGAGACAGCCCGAACACTGAAGCTTTCTTT | CASGDSPNTEAFF
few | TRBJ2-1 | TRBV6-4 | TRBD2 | TGTGCCAGCAGTGAGGCGGGGGGCTCCCACAATGAGCAGTTCTTC | CASSEAGGSHNEQFF
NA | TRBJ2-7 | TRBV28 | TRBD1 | TGTGCCAGCAGTTTCAGGGGGTTCTACGAGCAGTACTTC | CASSFRGFYEQYF
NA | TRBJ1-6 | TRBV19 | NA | TGTGCCAGTAGTTACAGGGACTATAATTCACCCCTCCACTTT | CASSYRDYNSPLHF
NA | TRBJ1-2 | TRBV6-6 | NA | TGTGCCAGCAGTTACACCGGCTTTGGGTCGGATGGCTACACCTTC | CASSYTGFGSDGYTF
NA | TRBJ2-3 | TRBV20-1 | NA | TGCAGCGCCAGTGAGGAGGGTACGCAGTATTTT | CSASEEGTQYF
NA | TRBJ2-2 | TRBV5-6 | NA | TGTGCCAGCAGCTTGGGGCTCGACACCGGGGAGCTGTTTTTT | CASSLGLDTGELFF
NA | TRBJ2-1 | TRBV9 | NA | TGTGCCAGCAGCGTAGAGGGGTACAATGAGCAGTTCTTC | CASSVEGYNEQFF
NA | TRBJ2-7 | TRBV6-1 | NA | TGTGCCAGCACTTTGAGCAGGGGGGGGGCCGGTGAGCAGTACTTC | CASTLSRGGAGEQYF
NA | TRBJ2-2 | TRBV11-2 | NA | TGTGCCAGCAGCTTAGATCGGGACGGGGAGCTGTTTTTT | CASSLDRDGELFF
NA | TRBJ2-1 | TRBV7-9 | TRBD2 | TGTGCCAGCAGCCCCGGGACTAGCGGGGGAGAATCCTACAATGAGCAGTTCTTC | CASSPGTSGGESYNEQFF
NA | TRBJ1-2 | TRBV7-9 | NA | TGTGCCAGCAGCAAACAGGAAGGGGACTATGGCTACACCTTC | CASSKQEGDYGYTF
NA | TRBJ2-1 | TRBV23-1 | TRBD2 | TGCGCCAGCCCCTGCGGGGAGGGGTACAATGAGCAGTTCTTC | CASPCGEGYNEQFF
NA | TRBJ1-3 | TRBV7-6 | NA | TGTGCCAGCAGCTTAGAGGCAGCTAGATCTGGAAACACCATATATTTT | CASSLEAARSGNTIYF
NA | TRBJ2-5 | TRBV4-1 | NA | TGCGCCAGCAGCCAAGTTGACGGCCAAGAGACCCAGTACTTC | CASSQVDGQETQYF
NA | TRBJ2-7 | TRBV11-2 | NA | TGTGCCAGCAGCTTAGGGGAGAACTACGAGCAGTACTTC | CASSLGENYEQYF
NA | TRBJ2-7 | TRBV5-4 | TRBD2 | TGTGCCAGCAGCTTTAGCGGGGGGGCCTACGAGCAGTACTTC | CASSFSGGAYEQYF
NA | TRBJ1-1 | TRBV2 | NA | TGTGCCAGCAGTGAGTGGGACACTGAAGCTTTCTTT | CASSEWDTEAFF
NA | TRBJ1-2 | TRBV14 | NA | TGTGCCAGCAGCCAAGATAGTACGGGAGGCGTGACCTATGGCTACACCTTC | CASSQDSTGGVTYGYTF
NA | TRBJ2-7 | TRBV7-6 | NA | TGTGCCAGCAGCCTAGGGACTGATGAGCAGTACTTC | CASSLGTDEQYF
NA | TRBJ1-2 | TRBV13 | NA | TGTGCCAGCAGCTTAGGTGTTGGCTACACCTTC | CASSLGVGYTF
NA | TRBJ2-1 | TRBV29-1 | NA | TGCAGCGTTGACCTGGACGGAACCTCCTACAATGAGCAGTTCTTC | CSVDLDGTSYNEQFF
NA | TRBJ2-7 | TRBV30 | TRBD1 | TGTGCCTGGAGTGTACGGTACAGGGGGTCATACGAGCAGTACTTC | CAWSVRYRGSYEQYF
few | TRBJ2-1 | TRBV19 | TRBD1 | TGTGCCAGTAGTATCCTTCCCGGGACAGGGGTCAATGAGCAGTTCTTC | CASSILPGTGVNEQFF
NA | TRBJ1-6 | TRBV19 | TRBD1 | TGTGCCAGTAGTCGAACAACGGGACAGAAAAATTCACCCCTCCACTTT | CASSRTTGQKNSPLHF
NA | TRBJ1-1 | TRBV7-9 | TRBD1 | TGTGCCAGCAGCTTAGAGGGGCGGGACAGGGTGGACACTGAAGCTTTCTTT | CASSLEGRDRVDTEAFF
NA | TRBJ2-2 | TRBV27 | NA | TGTGCCAGCAGTACGGTACTAGGAATTACCGGGGAGCTGTTTTTT | CASSTVLGITGELFF
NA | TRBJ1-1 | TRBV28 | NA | TGTGCCAGCAGTTCCGTGAAGGAGGAAGCTTTCTTT | CASSSVKEEAFF
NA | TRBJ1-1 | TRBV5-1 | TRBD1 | TGCGCCAGCAGCTTAACAGGGGGCGGGTCTGAAGCTTTCTTT | CASSLTGGGSEAFF
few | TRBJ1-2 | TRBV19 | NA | TGTGCCAGTAGTATAGGGGCTTCGGATGGCTACACCTTC | CASSIGASDGYTF
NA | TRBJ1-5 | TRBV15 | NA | TGTGCCACCAGCAGGGGGAGGGACAGCAATCAGCCCCAGCATTTT | CATSRGRDSNQPQHF
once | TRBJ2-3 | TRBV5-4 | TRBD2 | TGTGCCAGCAGCTTGGTTTCGGCGGGGGGGTACACAGATACGCAGTATTTT | CASSLVSAGGYTDTQYF
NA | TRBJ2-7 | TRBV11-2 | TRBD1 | TGTGCCAGCAGCTTAGTGGGACAGGTATACGAGCAGTACTTC | CASSLVGQVYEQYF
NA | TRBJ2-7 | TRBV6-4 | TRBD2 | TGTGCCAGCAGCGAAGTAGCGGGGGGCGAATACGAGCAGTACTTC | CASSEVAGGEYEQYF
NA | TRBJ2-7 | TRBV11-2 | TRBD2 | TGTGCCAGCAGCAATAGCGGGGTCGAGCAGTACTTC | CASSNSGVEQYF
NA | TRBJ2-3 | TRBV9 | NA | TGTGCCAGCAGCGTAACGGCGGGGAGCACAGATACGCAGTATTTT | CASSVTAGSTDTQYF
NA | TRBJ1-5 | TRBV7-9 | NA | TGTGCCAGCAGCGACCGGGACTTCGTGCCCCAGCATTTT | CASSDRDFVPQHF
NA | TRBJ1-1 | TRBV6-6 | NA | TGTGCCAGCAGTTACAGAGTGGGTGATAGGTTGAGAGCTTTCTTT | CASSYRVGDRLRAFF
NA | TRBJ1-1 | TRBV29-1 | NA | TGCAGCGTTGAGGCCGGGCGGGCTGAAGCTTTCTTT | CSVEAGRAEAFF
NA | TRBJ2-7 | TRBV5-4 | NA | TGTGCCAGCAGAAACCCGACTGATTGCGAGCAGTACTTC | CASRNPTDCEQYF
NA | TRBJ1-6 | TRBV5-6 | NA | TGCGCCAGCAGCCAGATTGTGGGAGGTAGCTATAATTCACCCCTCCACTTT | CASSQIVGGSYNSPLHF
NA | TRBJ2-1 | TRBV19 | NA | TGTGCCAGTAGTATTATTTCCGGCTACAATGAGCAGTTCTTC | CASSIISGYNEQFF
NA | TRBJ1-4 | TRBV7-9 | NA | TGTGCCAGCAGCGGGACTACAACTAATGAAAAACTGTTTTTT | CASSGTTTNEKLFF
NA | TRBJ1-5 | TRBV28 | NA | TGTGCCAGCAGTTTCGTTAGCCAGCCCCAGCATTTT | CASSFVSQPQHF
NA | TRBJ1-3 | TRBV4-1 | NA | TGCGCCAGCAGCCAAGATCCCCAGAACTCTGGAAACACCATATATTTT | CASSQDPQNSGNTIYF